What follows describes a single T cell receptor beta chain. This study enrolled people aged 18 to 89 from about 24 US geographic areas. The study counted Cohort 3 donors as recovered given two negative PCRs, clearance, or symptom resolution. The data are from a study of blood T cell repertoires in COVID-19. Study information: Samples representing acute and convalescent COVID-19 were sourced from the United States, Italy and Spain.

Authors' methods: Amplification of reference gene primers provided the estimated nucleated cell counts. Assay: immunoSEQ multiplex PCR; the TCRdb copy retains only in-frame clones and omits some. V, J and clone size reflect that table, while D and trimming were determined from the DNA. The sample has approximately 350,000 clones; 87% are singletons. Germline V gives CDR1 MNHEY, CDR2 SVGAGI. This CDR3 has 12 amino acids. V lost 6 bases and J lost 6; bases outside the gene matches: 3. What was sequenced was PBMCs or T cells enriched from blood (not recorded which). The clonotype comes from a woman aged 25 to 45 who had recovered from COVID-19. The genes are TRBV6-5 and TRBJ2-7, with 9 bases lining up with TRBD1. The CDR3 reads CASSRDRVEQYF. Here the CDR3 DNA reads TGTGCCAGCAGCCGGGACAGGGTCGAGCAGTACTTC.